This T cell receptor beta chain was sequenced during a study of blood T cell repertoires in COVID-19. The length of the CDR3 is 12 residues. The V gene's germline CDR1 is LNHDA and CDR2 SQIVND (reference sequence). V lost 3 bases and J lost 6, with 8 bases in between. In the original workflow: Amplification from reference gene primers served as the basis for estimated nucleated cell counts. Only in-frame clones appear in the TCRdb table, and some are missing; sequencing was by immunoSEQ multiplex PCR. V, J and clone size are those of that table, while D and trimming were read from the DNA. The sample consists of more than 250,000 clones, roughly 90% of them appearing once.

The TCR was taken from a man aged 18 to 30 who had recovered from COVID-19. Sequencing was done on a sample of peripheral blood. The chain employs TRBV19 and TRBJ1-1; a weak D match, TRBD1 (5 bases). The CDR3, as DNA: TGTGCCAGTAGTATTTCAGGGCCTGAAGCTTTCTTT. Protein: CASSISGPEAFF. The whole variable domain, remainder taken from reference TRBV19 and TRBJ1-1, is DGGITQSPKYLFRKEGQNVTLSCEQNLNHDAMYWYRQDPGQGLRLIYYSQIVNDFQKGDIAEGYSVSREKKESFPLTVTSAQKNPTAFYLCASSISGPEAFFGQGTRLTVV.